The 32 T cell receptor beta chains below come from one sample, sequenced in a study of regulatory T cells in long-lasting Graves disease. Indicated time point: newly diagnosed GD, antithyroid drugs for less than 3 months. Generation of the TCR library employed RNA extracted from PBMCs. For TCR beta, libraries came from iRepertoire HTBI primers and Arm-PCR of CDR3 regions. TCRdb reanalysed the multiplex PCR reads using MiXCR and keeps one entry per CDR3 protein. The sample holds about 310,000 distinct CDR3 sequences, under 20% seen once. This sample comprised peripheral blood mononuclear cells (PBMCs), obtained at new diagnosis, from a patient treated with antithyroid drugs. All receptors derive from a female donor with Graves disease.

This clonotype is a singleton in its sample. The CDR3: CASIPWGALVETQYF. In DNA, the CDR3 is TGTGCCAGCATCCCTTGGGGGGCGTTGGTTGAGACCCAGTACTTC. The chain has TRBV28 and TRBJ2-5, with D possibly being TRBD1 or TRBD2 (6 bases each). This CDR3 comprises 15 residues. The V end was cut by 7 bases, the J end by 5 bases, with 20 bases between. Germline CDR1 reads MDHEN; CDR2 reads SYDVKM.

This clonotype occurred many times. The chain uses TRBV14 and TRBJ2-1; D may be TRBD1 (6 bases). V dropped 4 bases and J dropped 12 bases, with 25 bases sitting between them. Per germline, CDR1 SGHDN and CDR2 FVKESK. This CDR3 has 16 amino acids. CDR3 nucleotide sequence: TGTGCCAGCAGCCGAAGTTCCGGGACGAGCAGGGGACGGCAGTTCTTC. The encoded protein is CASSRSSGTSRGRQFF.

This clonotype has just a few counts. The rearrangement joins TRBV5-1 to TRBJ2-7; D uncertain. Germline V CDR1 and CDR2: SGHRS, YFSETQ. The CDR3 contains 13 residues. V shed 0 bases and J shed 0 bases, with 4 bases lying between them. As DNA, the CDR3 is TGCGCCAGCAGCTTGGAAAACTCCTACGAGCAGTACTTC. Its translation: CASSLENSYEQYF.

Many counts were recorded for this clonotype. This rearrangement joins TRBV30 to TRBJ1-3; D uncertain. Per the germline V gene, CDR1 is GTSNPN and CDR2 is SVGIG (reference sequence). V was trimmed by 4 bases and J by 0 bases, leaving 13 bases between them. This CDR3 has 15 amino acids. The CDR3 DNA follows: TGTGCCTGGACTTTAGACGGTTTCTCTGGAAACACCATATATTTT. Its translation is CAWTLDGFSGNTIYF.

This clonotype appeared many times. V usage is TRBV28 and J usage is TRBJ2-5; perhaps TRBD1 as D (5 bases). CDR3 size: 16 residues. V was clipped by 4 bases and J by 0 bases, with 15 bases between them. CDR1 and CDR2 (germline): MDHEN, SYDVKM. The CDR3: CASSSSFNRNQETQYF. Written as DNA, the CDR3 is TGTGCCAGCAGTTCATCCTTTAACAGGAACCAAGAGACCCAGTACTTC.

This clonotype appeared many times. The chain has TRBV27 and TRBJ2-7, with 8 bases fitting TRBD1. Germline assignment: CDR1 MNHEY and CDR2 SMNVEV (reference sequence). The CDR3 extends over 15 amino acids. Trimming at V came to 3 bases and at J to 3 bases, leaving 7 bases not matched to a gene. In DNA form, the CDR3 reads TGTGCCAGCAGTTTTTGGACAGGGTCTTACTACGAGCAGTACTTC. Encoded protein: CASSFWTGSYYEQYF.

This clonotype occurred a few times. The DNA for the CDR3 is TGTGCCAGCAGCTTAGTTGGGGGGGAGACCTCCTACGAGCAGTACTTC. Encoded protein: CASSLVGGETSYEQYF. V is TRBV7-9 and J is TRBJ2-7; 7 bases align to TRBD2. The trim removed 1 base at V and 0 bases at J, leaving 6 bases unmatched. Germline V gene lookup returns CDR1 SEHNR and CDR2 FQNEAQ (reference sequence). This CDR3 spans 16 amino acids.

This clonotype was found many times. The chain is built from TRBV6-1 and TRBJ2-5; 8 bases match TRBD1. The CDR3 runs to 16 residues. V was pared by 5 bases and J by 1 base, with 9 bases of the junction left unmatched. Germline V CDR1 and CDR2: MNHNS, SASEGT. CDR3 sequence reads: CASSPWTGSIQETQYF. CDR3 DNA: TGTGCCAGCAGTCCTTGGACAGGGAGCATCCAAGAGACCCAGTACTTC.

The V gene is TRBV3-1, the J gene TRBJ2-1, with D uncertain. CDR3 size: 11 residues. Trimming left V 0 bases short and J 9 bases short, with 3 bases between. In germline, CDR1 is LGHDT, CDR2 YNNKEL (reference sequence). The CDR3 DNA reads TGTGCCAGCAGCCAAGAGAGTGAGCAGTTCTTC. It yields the protein CASSQESEQFF.

This clonotype came up many times. The chain is built from TRBV27 and TRBJ2-7; D may be TRBD1 (7 bases). The CDR3 spans 14 residues. CDR1 is MNHEY, CDR2 SMNVEV, per germline (reference sequence). Trimming shortened V by 7 bases and J by 4 bases, and 17 bases separated the two germline ends. Written as DNA, the CDR3 is TGTGCCAGCAATGGGCAGGGGGGTAGGTACGAGCAGTACTTC. Its translation: CASNGQGGRYEQYF.

This clonotype was seen many times. V usage is TRBV7-9 and J usage is TRBJ2-5, with D possibly being TRBD1 or TRBD2 (5 bases each). This CDR3 region has 14 residues. Germline V lookup: CDR1 SEHNR, CDR2 FQNEAQ (reference sequence). The V end was cut by 4 bases, the J end by 3 bases, with 12 bases between. The CDR3 loop reads CASSSSGRKETQYF. In DNA form, the CDR3 reads TGTGCCAGCAGCTCGTCGGGACGGAAAGAGACCCAGTACTTC.

The chain employs TRBV10-1 and TRBJ2-1, with 8 positions matching TRBD1. The CDR3 sequence is 16 residues long. The trim removed 0 bases at V and 2 bases at J, leaving 3 bases unmatched. The germline V gene has CDR1 WNHNN and CDR2 SYGVQD (reference sequence). CDR3 protein: CASSESGRGPYNEQFF. For the CDR3, the DNA is TGCGCCAGCAGTGAGTCGGGCAGGGGGCCCTACAATGAGCAGTTCTTC.

The chain recombines TRBV9 with TRBJ2-3; D possibly corresponds to TRBD2 (6 bases). The germline V gene has CDR1 SGDLS and CDR2 YYNGEE. This CDR3 is built from 16 residues. Trimming left V 0 bases short and J 0 bases short, with 11 bases between. CDR3 residues: CASSVGGETSTDTQYF. CDR3 in DNA: TGTGCCAGCAGCGTAGGCGGGGAAACTAGCACAGATACGCAGTATTTT.

This rearrangement joins TRBV11-2 to TRBJ1-3, with D hard to call. Per the germline V gene, CDR1 is SGHAT and CDR2 is FQNNGV. This CDR3 spans 14 amino acids. Trimming left V 7 bases short and J 1 base short, with 11 bases between. The DNA of the CDR3 is TGTGCCAGCACCCCCGGCCAATCTGGAAACACCATATATTTT. Residues: CASTPGQSGNTIYF.

The rearrangement joins TRBV20-1 to TRBJ2-1; 7 nucleotides agree with TRBD2. The CDR3 consists of 15 residues. Germline lookup yields CDR1 DFQATT and CDR2 SNEGSKA (reference sequence). Losses at the gene ends were 0 bases for V and 6 bases for J; bases not matched to a gene: 8. The CDR3 bases are TGCAGTGCTAGAGATTTGGCGGGAGCCCCCAATGAGCAGTTCTTC. Protein product: CSARDLAGAPNEQFF.

With regard to this clonotype: One junction end disagrees with the germline gene, perhaps due to a read error. V gene TRBV4-1 combines with J gene TRBJ2-7; D uncertain. In germline, CDR1 is MGHRA, CDR2 YSYEKL. CDR3 length: 13 residues. The CDR3 reads CASSHGVTYEQYF. The DNA for the CDR3 is TGTGCCAGCAGCCACGGCGTAACCTACGAGCAGTACTTC.

This clonotype was counted at least ten times. This chain connects TRBV2 to TRBJ1-3, with D perhaps TRBD1 (5 bases). The ends were cut back, 2 bases at V and 4 bases at J, with 12 bases in the middle. The CDR3 has 15 amino acids. Per germline, CDR1 SNHLY and CDR2 FYNNEI. CDR3 nucleotide sequence: TGTGCCAGCAGTGAAATGCCAGGGCCAGGAAACACCATATATTTT. This codes for CASSEMPGPGNTIYF.

In its sample, this clonotype was seen many times. The chain uses TRBV30 and TRBJ1-5; D gene uncertain. CDR3 size: 13 residues. The V end lost 6 bases, the J end lost 1 base, and 10 bases lay between the germline ends. The germline V gene has CDR1 GTSNPN and CDR2 SVGIG (reference sequence). The CDR3 DNA reads as TGTGCCTGCCCGTCCGGAAGCAATCAGCCCCAGCATTTT. Residues: CACPSGSNQPQHF.

The rearrangement joins TRBV24-1 to TRBJ1-4, with TRBD1 matching 11 bases. The CDR3 sequence is 15 residues long. The trim removed 3 bases at V and 7 bases at J, leaving 3 bases unmatched. In germline, CDR1 is KGHDR, CDR2 SFDVKD. CDR3 region: CATSDPGQGVEKLFF. In nucleotides, the CDR3 is TGTGCCACCAGTGATCCGGGACAGGGGGTTGAAAAACTGTTTTTT.

This clonotype was recorded many times. The chain uses TRBV19 and TRBJ1-1; D is unresolved. Germline V CDR1 and CDR2: LNHDA, SQIVND (reference sequence). The CDR3 contains 13 residues. V was pared by 6 bases and J by 1 base, with 9 bases between. In DNA form, the CDR3 reads TGTGCCAGTAGAGGCATGGAGAACACTGAAGCTTTCTTT. Protein product: CASRGMENTEAFF.

The chain is built from TRBV6-2 or TRBV6-3 and TRBJ1-4; TRBD1 agrees at 8 bases. J gave up 5 bases and V 5 bases, and 10 bases lay outside the gene matches. The CDR3 contains 16 residues. The germline V gene encodes CDR1 MNHEY and CDR2 SVGEGT. CDR3: CASSPRVQGANEKLFF. Here the CDR3 DNA reads TGTGCCAGCAGTCCCCGGGTGCAGGGGGCGAATGAAAAACTGTTTTTT.

This clonotype was detected many times. DNA for the CDR3: TGTGCCAGCAGCTTAATCTTGCGGGAGGGGGAAGAGACCCAGTACTTC. Its protein product is CASSLILREGEETQYF. The J gene is TRBJ2-5, the V gene TRBV5-6; 9 bases fit TRBD2. The length of the CDR3 is 16 residues. Trimming at V came to 2 bases and at J to 3 bases, leaving 8 bases not matched to a gene. Germline CDR1 is SGHDT and CDR2 is YYEEEE.

The chain employs TRBV20-1 and TRBJ2-1; tentatively, D is TRBD2 (6 bases). V was shortened by 4 bases and J by 4 bases, with 23 bases between the two germline ends. This CDR3 region has 17 residues. CDR1 and CDR2 from the germline V gene are DFQATT and SNEGSKA (reference sequence). The CDR3 spells CSATGTANSGYYNEQFF. DNA for the CDR3: TGCAGTGCTACCGGGACTGCGAATTCGGGGTATTACAATGAGCAGTTCTTC.

This clonotype was seen repeatedly, ten times or more. The chain couples TRBV12-3 or TRBV12-4 to TRBJ2-7, with D hard to call. V lost 5 bases to trimming and J lost 3 bases, with 8 bases between them. CDR3 size: 12 residues. The CDR3 nucleotides are TGTGCCAGCAGTAACCGACTCTACGAGCAGTACTTC. This sequence encodes CASSNRLYEQYF.

This clonotype was observed at least ten times. The rearrangement links TRBV6-5 to TRBJ1-4; no definite D call. The CDR3 loop spans 15 amino acids. Trimming pared 2 bases from V and 0 bases from J, leaving 7 bases between. The germline V gene encodes CDR1 MNHEY and CDR2 SVGAGI. CDR3 sequence (DNA): TGTGCCAGCAGTTACGGGGAAGCAACTAATGAAAAACTGTTTTTT. Protein sequence: CASSYGEATNEKLFF.

Comment on this clonotype: A much larger clone lies a single base off, so this may be a read error. The V call is TRBV12-3 or TRBV12-4, the J call TRBJ2-7, with D uncertain. V gave up 5 bases and J gave up 4 bases, with 12 bases separating them. The CDR3 sequence is 13 residues long. This CDR3 is CASSPHNLYEQYF. The CDR3 DNA reads TGTGCCAGCAGTCCCCACAACTTATACGAGCAGTACTTC.

This clonotype was seen ten or more times. The rearrangement links TRBV7-4 to TRBJ2-7; D might be TRBD2 (6 bases). Germline lookup yields CDR1 SGHVT and CDR2 SQSDAQ. The CDR3 loop spans 15 amino acids. The V gene lost 4 bases and the J gene lost 2 bases, with 15 bases spanning the gap. The CDR3 is CASSSADSGTYEQYF. In DNA, the CDR3 is TGTGCCAGCAGCTCAGCCGATAGCGGTACCTACGAGCAGTACTTC.

This clonotype occurred many times. The gene calls are TRBV5-1 and TRBJ1-4; the match to TRBD1 covers 10 bases. From germline, CDR1 is SGHRS and CDR2 YFSETQ. CDR3 length: 17 residues. The junction had 16 bases not matched to a gene; V was cut back by 4 bases and J by 10 bases. CDR3 bases: TGCGCCAGCAGCACCGGTATTAGGAGGGACAGGGGAGGAAAACTGTTTTTT. It is translated as CASSTGIRRDRGGKLFF.

The count of this clonotype is one. One base away lies a much larger clone, so this may be a sequencing read error. The J gene is TRBJ1-5, the V gene TRBV11-2, with D unclear. The CDR3 runs 12 residues. Germline lookup yields CDR1 SGHAT and CDR2 FQNNGV. The germline V and J ends were trimmed by 3 bases and 3 bases, with 3 bases remaining between them. CDR3 residues: CASSFDNQPQHF. The CDR3 DNA reads as TGTGCCAGCAGCTTCGACAATCAGCCCCAGCATTTT.

A few counts support this clonotype. The V call is TRBV7-8, the J call TRBJ2-5; D is possibly TRBD1 (7 bases). V lost 2 bases and J 5 bases, leaving 18 bases between the germline ends. The germline V gene has CDR1 SGHVS and CDR2 FQNEAQ. CDR3 length: 16 residues. This chain's CDR3 is CASSLISGGGFETQYF. DNA of the CDR3: TGTGCCAGCAGCTTAATTTCAGGGGGAGGCTTTGAGACCCAGTACTTC. Based on the CDR3 plus reference TRBV7-8 and TRBJ2-5, the full variable domain is GAGVSQSPRYKVAKRGQDVALRCDPISGHVSLFWYQQALGQGPEFLTYFQNEAQLDKSGLPSDRFFAERPEGSVSTLKIQRTQQEDSAVYLCASSLISGGGFETQYFGPGTRLLVL.

This clonotype was seen only a few times. The chain is built from TRBV24-1 and TRBJ2-1, with D maybe TRBD1 (6 bases). CDR3 length: 17 amino acids. The V end was cut by 5 bases, the J end by 0 bases, with 16 bases between. The germline CDR1 and CDR2 sequences are KGHDR and SFDVKD. CDR3 coding DNA: TGTGCCACCAGTGGCAGGGGTGTCGGCATCTCCTACAATGAGCAGTTCTTC. Protein product: CATSGRGVGISYNEQFF.

This clonotype appeared a few times. A read error is possible here, since a much larger clone lies one base away. The rearrangement uses TRBV7-6 and TRBJ2-3; D is unclear. The CDR3 contains 15 residues. Per germline, CDR1 SGHVS and CDR2 FNYEAQ. CDR3 loop: CASSLDTQPRDTQCF. The CDR3, as DNA: TGTGCCAGCAGCTTAGATACACAGCCCCGAGATACGCAGTGTTTT. Full variable domain (remainder filled in from reference TRBV7-6 and TRBJ2-3): GAGVSQSPRYKVTKRGQDVALRCDPISGHVSLYWYRQALGQGPEFLTYFNYEAQQDKSGLPNDRFSAERPEGSISTLTIQRTEQRDSAMYRCASSLDTQPRDTQCFGPGTRLTVL.